These T cell receptor beta chains were read from a single sample in a study of blood T cells in healthy people across ages. MiXCR was run by TCRdb on the 5' RACE reads, yielding one entry per CDR3 protein. The sample yields some 780,000 distinct CDR3 sequences, approximately 60% seen once. What was sequenced was blood. The receptors were gathered from a man aged 40-49 years in good health. CDR3s include the opening cysteine and the closing phenylalanine or tryptophan. The order of the fields is clone size, D gene, J gene, V gene, CDR3 protein, CDR3 DNA. A D gene is named only where the DNA matches it firmly. Clone size is not always given. Where it is, it says once, few, many or a class for expanded clones.

few | - | TRBJ2-1 | TRBV6-5 | CASSYSDRVRGYEQFF | TGTGCCAGCAGTTACTCGGATCGGGTAAGGGGCTATGAGCAGTTCTTC
- | - | TRBJ1-1 | TRBV6-1 | CASNVARGTEAFF | TGTGCCAGCAACGTAGCTAGGGGCACTGAAGCTTTCTTT
once | - | TRBJ2-5 | TRBV20-1 | CSARDLAGRVETQYF | TGCAGTGCTAGAGATCTCGCCGGGAGAGTGGAGACCCAGTACTTC
few | - | TRBJ2-7 | TRBV5-5 | CASSLDYDSSYEQYF | TGTGCCAGCAGCTTGGACTACGACAGCTCCTACGAGCAGTACTTC
few | TRBD2 | TRBJ2-1 | TRBV4-2 | CASSEPGTSGGDEQFF | TGTGCCAGCAGCGAACCCGGGACTAGCGGAGGGGATGAGCAGTTCTTC
few | - | TRBJ2-7 | TRBV7-9 | CASSSTAGLANYYEQYF | TGTGCCAGCAGTAGTACAGCAGGGCTCGCGAACTACTACGAGCAGTACTTC
- | - | TRBJ2-3 | TRBV7-3 | CASSLSPDYSTDTQYF | TGTGCCAGCAGCTTATCCCCTGACTACAGCACAGATACGCAGTATTTT
- | TRBD2 | TRBJ2-7 | TRBV7-2 | CASSLAPLAGNEQYF | TGTGCCAGCAGCTTAGCCCCCCTAGCGGGAAACGAGCAGTACTTC
- | - | TRBJ2-2 | TRBV25-1 | CACSGYNTGELFF | TGTGCCTGCAGTGGGTATAACACCGGGGAGCTGTTTTTT
- | - | TRBJ1-1 | TRBV7-2 | CASSLGVTARSEAFF | TGTGCCAGCAGCTTAGGAGTGACAGCGAGGTCTGAAGCTTTCTTT
- | - | TRBJ1-1 | TRBV7-9 | CASSETDRRNGAFF | TGTGCCAGCAGCGAAACTGACAGACGCAATGGAGCTTTCTTT
- | - | TRBJ1-1 | TRBV7-2 | CASIARDLGSTEAFF | TGTGCCAGCATCGCCCGGGACTTAGGATCCACTGAAGCTTTCTTT
- | TRBD1 | TRBJ2-1 | TRBV12-3/TRBV12-4 | CASSSESGGAYNEQFF | TGTGCCAGCAGTTCCGAATCAGGGGGCGCGTACAATGAGCAGTTCTTC
- | - | TRBJ1-2 | TRBV15 | CATSRRDGRDGRLANYGYTF | TGTGCCACCAGCAGACGAGATGGACGGGACGGTCGATTAGCTAACTATGGCTACACCTTC
- | - | TRBJ2-3 | TRBV5-5 | CASSLNRLGTDTQYF | TGTGCCAGCAGCTTGAACAGGTTGGGCACAGATACGCAGTATTTT
- | TRBD1 | TRBJ1-6 | TRBV7-2 | CASSFQGANSPLHF | TGTGCCAGCAGCTTCCAGGGGGCGAATTCACCCCTCCACTTT
- | TRBD2 | TRBJ2-3 | TRBV20-1 | CSARDWGRAGTDTQYF | TGCAGTGCTAGAGATTGGGGGAGGGCGGGCACAGATACGCAGTATTTT